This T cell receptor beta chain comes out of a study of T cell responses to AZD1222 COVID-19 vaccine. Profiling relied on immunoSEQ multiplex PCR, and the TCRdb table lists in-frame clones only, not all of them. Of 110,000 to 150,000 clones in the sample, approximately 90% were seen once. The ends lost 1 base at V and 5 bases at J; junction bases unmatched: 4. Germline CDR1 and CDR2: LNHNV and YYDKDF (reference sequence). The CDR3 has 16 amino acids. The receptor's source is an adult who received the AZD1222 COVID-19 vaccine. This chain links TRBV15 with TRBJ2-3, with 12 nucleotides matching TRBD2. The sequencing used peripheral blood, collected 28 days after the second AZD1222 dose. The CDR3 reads CATSRGEGLAGDTQYF. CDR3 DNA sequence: TGTGCCACCAGCAGAGGGGAGGGACTAGCGGGAGATACGCAGTATTTT.